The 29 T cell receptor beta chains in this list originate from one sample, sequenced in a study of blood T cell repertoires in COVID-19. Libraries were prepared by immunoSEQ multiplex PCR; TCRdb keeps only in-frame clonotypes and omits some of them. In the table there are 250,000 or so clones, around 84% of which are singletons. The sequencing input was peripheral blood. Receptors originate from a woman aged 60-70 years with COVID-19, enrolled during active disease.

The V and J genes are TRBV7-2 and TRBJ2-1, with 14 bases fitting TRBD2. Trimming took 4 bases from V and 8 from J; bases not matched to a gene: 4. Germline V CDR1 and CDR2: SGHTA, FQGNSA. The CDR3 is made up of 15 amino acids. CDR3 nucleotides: TGTGCCAGCAGCTCCGGGACTAGCGGGAGACATGAGCAGTTCTTC. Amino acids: CASSSGTSGRHEQFF.

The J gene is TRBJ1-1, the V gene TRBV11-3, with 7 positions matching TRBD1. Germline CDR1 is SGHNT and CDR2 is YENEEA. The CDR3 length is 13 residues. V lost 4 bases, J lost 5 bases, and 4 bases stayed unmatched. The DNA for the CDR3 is TGTGCCAGCAGCTATGACAGGGTAACTGAAGCTTTCTTT. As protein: CASSYDRVTEAFF.

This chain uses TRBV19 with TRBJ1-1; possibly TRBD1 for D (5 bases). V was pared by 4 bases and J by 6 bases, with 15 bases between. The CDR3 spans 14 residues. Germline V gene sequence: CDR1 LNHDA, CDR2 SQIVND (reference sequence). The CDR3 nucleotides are TGTGCCAGTAGTAATGTGGTCGGGGGGGCTGAAGCTTTCTTT. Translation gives CASSNVVGGAEAFF.

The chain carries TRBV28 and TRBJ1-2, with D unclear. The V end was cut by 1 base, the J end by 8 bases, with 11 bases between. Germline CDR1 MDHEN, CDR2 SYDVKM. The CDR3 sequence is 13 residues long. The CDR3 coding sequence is TGTGCCAGCAGTTTATTCAGGTCTTTGGGCTACACCTTC. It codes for CASSLFRSLGYTF.

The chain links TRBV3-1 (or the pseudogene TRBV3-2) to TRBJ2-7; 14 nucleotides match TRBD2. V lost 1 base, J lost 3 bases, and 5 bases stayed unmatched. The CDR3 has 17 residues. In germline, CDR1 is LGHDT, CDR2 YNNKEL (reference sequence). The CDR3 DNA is TGTGCCAGCAGCCAAGCGGGACTAGCGGGGGCCCGCTACGAGCAGTACTTC. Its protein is CASSQAGLAGARYEQYF.

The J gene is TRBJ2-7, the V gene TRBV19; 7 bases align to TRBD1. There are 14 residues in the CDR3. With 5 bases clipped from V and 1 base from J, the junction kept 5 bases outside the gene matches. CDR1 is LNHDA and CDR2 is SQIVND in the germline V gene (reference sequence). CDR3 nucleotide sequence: TGTGCCAGTAGTGCCCGACAGGGATCCTACGAGCAGTACTTC. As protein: CASSARQGSYEQYF.

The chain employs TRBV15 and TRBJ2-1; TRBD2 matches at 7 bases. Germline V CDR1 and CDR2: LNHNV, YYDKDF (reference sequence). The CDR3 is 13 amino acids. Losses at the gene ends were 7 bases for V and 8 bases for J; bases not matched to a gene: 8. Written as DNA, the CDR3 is TGTGCCACCACCGGAAAGGGAGGGCATGAGCAGTTCTTC. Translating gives CATTGKGGHEQFF.

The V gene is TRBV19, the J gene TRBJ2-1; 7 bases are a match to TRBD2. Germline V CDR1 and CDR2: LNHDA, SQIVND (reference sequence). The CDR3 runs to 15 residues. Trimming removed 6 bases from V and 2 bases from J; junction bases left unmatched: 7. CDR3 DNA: TGTGCCAGTAGCACCGGACTAGGCCCCTACAATGAGCAGTTCTTC. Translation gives CASSTGLGPYNEQFF.

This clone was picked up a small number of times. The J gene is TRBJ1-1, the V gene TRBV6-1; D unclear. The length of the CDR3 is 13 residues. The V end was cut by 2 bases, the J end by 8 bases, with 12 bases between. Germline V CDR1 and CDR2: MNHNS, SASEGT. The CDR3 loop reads CASSENTVWEAFF. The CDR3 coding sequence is TGTGCCAGCAGTGAAAATACGGTTTGGGAAGCTTTCTTT.

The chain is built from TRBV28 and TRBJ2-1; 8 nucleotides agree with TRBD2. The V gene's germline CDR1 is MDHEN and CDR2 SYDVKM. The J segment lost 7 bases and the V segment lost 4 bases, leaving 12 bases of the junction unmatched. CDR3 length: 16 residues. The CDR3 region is CASSSQLAVESNEQFF. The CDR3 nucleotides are TGTGCCAGCAGTTCTCAACTAGCGGTTGAATCAAATGAGCAGTTCTTC. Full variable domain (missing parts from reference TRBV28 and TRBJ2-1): DVKVTQSSRYLVKRTGEKVFLECVQDMDHENMFWYRQDPGLGLRLIYFSYDVKMKEKGDIPEGYSVSREKKERFSLILESASTNQTSMYLCASSSQLAVESNEQFFGPGTRLTVL.

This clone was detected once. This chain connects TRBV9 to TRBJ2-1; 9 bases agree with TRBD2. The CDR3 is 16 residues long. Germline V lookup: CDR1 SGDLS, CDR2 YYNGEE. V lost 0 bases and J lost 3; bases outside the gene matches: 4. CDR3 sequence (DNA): TGTGCCAGCAGCGTAGACTCACTAGCGGGCTACAATGAGCAGTTCTTC. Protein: CASSVDSLAGYNEQFF. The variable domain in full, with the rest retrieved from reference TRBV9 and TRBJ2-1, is DSGVTQTPKHLITATGQRVTLRCSPRSGDLSVYWYQQSLDQGLQFLIQYYNGEERAKGNILERFSAQQFPDLHSELNLSSLELGDSALYFCASSVDSLAGYNEQFFGPGTRLTVL.

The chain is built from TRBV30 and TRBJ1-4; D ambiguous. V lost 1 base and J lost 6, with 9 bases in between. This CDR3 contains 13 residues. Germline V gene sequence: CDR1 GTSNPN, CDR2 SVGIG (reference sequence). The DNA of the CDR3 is TGTGCCTGGAGTGGCGGCGGGTATGAAAAACTGTTTTTT. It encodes CAWSGGGYEKLFF.

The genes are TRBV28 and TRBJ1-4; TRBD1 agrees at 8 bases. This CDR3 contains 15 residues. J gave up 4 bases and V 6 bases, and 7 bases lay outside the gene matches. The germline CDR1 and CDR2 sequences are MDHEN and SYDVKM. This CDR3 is CASSPPGGGNEKLFF. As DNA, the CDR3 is TGTGCCAGCAGCCCCCCAGGGGGCGGTAATGAAAAACTGTTTTTT.

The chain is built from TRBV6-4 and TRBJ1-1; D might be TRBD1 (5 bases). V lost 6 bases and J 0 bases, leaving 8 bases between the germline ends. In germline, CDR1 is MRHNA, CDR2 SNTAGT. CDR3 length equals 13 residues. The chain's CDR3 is CASSREVNTEAFF. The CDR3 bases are TGTGCCAGCAGCAGGGAAGTGAACACTGAAGCTTTCTTT.

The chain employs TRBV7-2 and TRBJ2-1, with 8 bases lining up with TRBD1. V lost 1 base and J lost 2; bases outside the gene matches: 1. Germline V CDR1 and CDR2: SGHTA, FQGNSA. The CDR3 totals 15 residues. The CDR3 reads CASSLGQGTYNEQFF. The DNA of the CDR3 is TGTGCCAGCAGCTTAGGACAGGGGACCTACAATGAGCAGTTCTTC.

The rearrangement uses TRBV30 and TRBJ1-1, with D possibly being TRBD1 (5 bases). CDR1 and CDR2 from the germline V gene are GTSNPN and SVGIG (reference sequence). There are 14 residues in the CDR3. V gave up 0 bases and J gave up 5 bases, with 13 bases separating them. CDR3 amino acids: CAWSVGGRGTEAFF. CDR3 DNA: TGTGCCTGGAGTGTGGGAGGTAGGGGTACTGAAGCTTTCTTT.

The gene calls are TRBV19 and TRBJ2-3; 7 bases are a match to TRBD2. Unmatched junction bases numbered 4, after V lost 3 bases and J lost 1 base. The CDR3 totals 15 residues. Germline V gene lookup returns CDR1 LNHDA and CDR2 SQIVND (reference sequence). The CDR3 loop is CASSIGAGGTDTQYF. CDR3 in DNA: TGTGCCAGTAGTATTGGGGCGGGAGGCACAGATACGCAGTATTTT.

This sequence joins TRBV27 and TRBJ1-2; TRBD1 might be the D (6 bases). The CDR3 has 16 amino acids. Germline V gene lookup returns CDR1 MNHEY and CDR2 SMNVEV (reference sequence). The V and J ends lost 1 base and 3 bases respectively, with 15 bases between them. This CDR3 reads CASSLLGAGRDYGYTF. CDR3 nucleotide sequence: TGTGCCAGCAGTTTATTGGGGGCCGGGCGGGACTATGGCTACACCTTC.

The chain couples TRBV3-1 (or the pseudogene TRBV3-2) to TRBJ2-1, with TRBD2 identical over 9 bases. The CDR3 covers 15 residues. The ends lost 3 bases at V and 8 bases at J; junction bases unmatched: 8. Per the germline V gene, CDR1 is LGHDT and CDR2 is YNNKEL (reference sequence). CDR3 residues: CASSQAGGRAYEQFF. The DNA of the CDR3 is TGTGCCAGCAGCCAGGCTGGCGGGAGGGCCTATGAGCAGTTCTTC.

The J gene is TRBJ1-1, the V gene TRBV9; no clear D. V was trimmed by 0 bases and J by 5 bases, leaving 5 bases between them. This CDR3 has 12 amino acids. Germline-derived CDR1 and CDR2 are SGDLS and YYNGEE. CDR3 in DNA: TGTGCCAGCAGCGTAGGTCAAACTGAAGCTTTCTTT. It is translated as CASSVGQTEAFF.

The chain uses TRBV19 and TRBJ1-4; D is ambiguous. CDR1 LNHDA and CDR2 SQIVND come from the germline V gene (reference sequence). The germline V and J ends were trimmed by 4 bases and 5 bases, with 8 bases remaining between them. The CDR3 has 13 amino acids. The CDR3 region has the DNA TGTGCCAGTAGTAGCAGGCAAAATGAAAAACTGTTTTTT. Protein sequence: CASSSRQNEKLFF. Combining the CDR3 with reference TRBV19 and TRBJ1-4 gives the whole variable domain DGGITQSPKYLFRKEGQNVTLSCEQNLNHDAMYWYRQDPGQGLRLIYYSQIVNDFQKGDIAEGYSVSREKKESFPLTVTSAQKNPTAFYLCASSSRQNEKLFFGSGTQLSVL.

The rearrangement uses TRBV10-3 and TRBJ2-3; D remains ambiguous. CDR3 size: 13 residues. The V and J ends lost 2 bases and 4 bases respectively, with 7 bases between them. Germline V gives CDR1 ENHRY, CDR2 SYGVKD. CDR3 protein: CAISEPPADTQYF. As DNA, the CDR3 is TGTGCCATCAGTGAGCCCCCGGCAGATACGCAGTATTTT.

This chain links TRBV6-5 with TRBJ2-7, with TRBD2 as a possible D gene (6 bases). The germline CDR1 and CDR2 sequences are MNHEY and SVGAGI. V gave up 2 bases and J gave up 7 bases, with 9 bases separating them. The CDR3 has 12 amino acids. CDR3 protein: CASSYIGGEQYF. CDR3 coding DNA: TGTGCCAGCAGTTACATTGGAGGGGAGCAGTACTTC.

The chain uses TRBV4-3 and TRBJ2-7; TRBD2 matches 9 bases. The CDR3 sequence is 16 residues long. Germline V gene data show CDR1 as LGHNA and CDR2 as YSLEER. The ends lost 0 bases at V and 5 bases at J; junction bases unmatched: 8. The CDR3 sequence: CASSQEWVAGENEQYF. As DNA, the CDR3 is TGCGCCAGCAGCCAAGAATGGGTAGCGGGAGAAAACGAGCAGTACTTC.

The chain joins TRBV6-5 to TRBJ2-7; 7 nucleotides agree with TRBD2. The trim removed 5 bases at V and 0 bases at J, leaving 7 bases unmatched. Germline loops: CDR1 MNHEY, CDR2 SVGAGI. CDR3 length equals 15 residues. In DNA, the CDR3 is TGTGCCAGCAGTACCGGGGGGAGGAGCTCCTACGAGCAGTACTTC. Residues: CASSTGGRSSYEQYF.

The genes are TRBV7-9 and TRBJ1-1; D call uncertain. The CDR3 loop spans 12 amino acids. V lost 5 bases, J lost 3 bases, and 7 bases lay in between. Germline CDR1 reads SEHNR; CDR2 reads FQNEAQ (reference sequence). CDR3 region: CASSSVYTEAFF. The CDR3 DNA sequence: TGTGCCAGCAGCAGCGTTTACACTGAAGCTTTCTTT.

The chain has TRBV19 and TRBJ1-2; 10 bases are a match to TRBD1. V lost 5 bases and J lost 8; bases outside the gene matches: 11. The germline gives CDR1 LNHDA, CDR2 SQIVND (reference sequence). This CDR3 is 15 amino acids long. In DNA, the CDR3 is TGTGCCAGTAGTCGGGACAGGGGCGCTTCTTGGGGCTACACCTTC. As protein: CASSRDRGASWGYTF.

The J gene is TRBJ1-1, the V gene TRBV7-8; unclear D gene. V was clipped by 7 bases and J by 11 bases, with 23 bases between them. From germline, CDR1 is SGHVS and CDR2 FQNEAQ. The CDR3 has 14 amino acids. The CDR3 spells CASTLVPSESIAFF. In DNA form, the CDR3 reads TGTGCCAGCACACTGGTGCCCTCGGAGAGTATCGCTTTCTTT.

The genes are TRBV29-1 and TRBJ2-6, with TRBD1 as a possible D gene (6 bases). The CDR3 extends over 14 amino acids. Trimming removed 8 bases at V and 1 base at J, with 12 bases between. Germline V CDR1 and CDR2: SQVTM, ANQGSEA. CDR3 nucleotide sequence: TGCAGCACCCTCGGACAGTCTGGGGCCAACGTCCTGACTTTC. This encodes CSTLGQSGANVLTF.